These 32 T cell receptor beta chains were sequenced from one sample in a study of regulatory T cells in long-lasting Graves disease. Construction of TCR beta libraries relied on iRepertoire HTBI primers and on Arm-PCR targeting CDR3 regions. TCRdb redid the calling of the multiplex PCR reads with MiXCR, one entry per CDR3 protein. The sample lists 400,000 to 450,000 distinct CDR3 sequences; under 15% were seen once. Time point noted: newly diagnosed GD, antithyroid drugs for less than 3 months. PBMCs provided the RNA from which the TCR library was made. The same data also contributed to another study, on T cells in Graves' hyperthyroidism and ophthalmopathy.

This material consisted of peripheral blood mononuclear cells (PBMCs), taken at new diagnosis, from a patient treated with antithyroid drugs. The receptors were sampled from a woman aged 25 to 39 with Graves disease.

The CDR3 sequence is CAISELGQGAGRIEAFF. CDR3 bases: TGTGCCATCAGTGAGTTGGGACAGGGGGCTGGCCGGATTGAAGCTTTCTTT. The J gene is TRBJ1-1, the V gene TRBV10-3; 12 bases are shared with TRBD1. V shed 1 base, J shed 7 bases, and the junction held 10 bases outside the gene matches. The germline V gene encodes CDR1 ENHRY and CDR2 SYGVKD. This CDR3 spans 17 amino acids.

CDR3 nucleotides: TGCAGCGTTGAAGAGCAGGACAGGGATATGTTCCTCTATGGCTACACCTTC. This gives the protein CSVEEQDRDMFLYGYTF. This chain links TRBV29-1 with TRBJ1-2; 8 bases line up with TRBD1. Germline trimming cut 0 bases from V and 4 bases from J; bases unmatched to any gene: 13. The germline V gene encodes CDR1 SQVTM and CDR2 ANQGSEA. This CDR3 contains 17 residues.

Concerning this clonotype: A far larger clone is one nucleotide away, so this likely arose from a read error. This chain links TRBV7-3 with TRBJ2-3; possible D gene TRBD2, 6 bases. Germline V gene data show CDR1 as SGHTA and CDR2 as FQGTGA. Trimming stripped 11 bases from V and 11 bases from J, with 17 bases between. The CDR3 runs to 11 residues. CDR3 sequence reads: CAGMSSVEQYF. CDR3 DNA sequence: TGTGCCGGCATGTCTAGCGTTGAGCAGTATTTT.

The CDR3 DNA reads TGTGCCAGCAGTTACTCTGCGGGGATTGGAGAGACCCAGTACTTC. Translated, it gives CASSYSAGIGETQYF. The gene calls are TRBV6-2 or TRBV6-3 and TRBJ2-1, with a tentative D call TRBD2 (6 bases). The end of the DNA is better explained by TRBJ2-5, so the J call may be wrong. The length of the CDR3 is 15 residues. Per the germline V gene, CDR1 is MNHEY and CDR2 is SVGEGT.

As concerns this clonotype: A much larger clone is a single base away; this may be a read error. The chain recombines TRBV7-2 with TRBJ2-5, with TRBD2 identical over 11 bases. With 5 bases clipped from V and 11 bases from J, the junction kept 13 bases outside the gene matches. The CDR3 spans 15 residues. The V gene's germline CDR1 is SGHTA and CDR2 FQGNSA. CDR3 in DNA: TGTGCCAGCAGCCCCCAGGCTAGCGGGAGGATGCAGCAGTACTTC. Its translation is CASSPQASGRMQQYF.

This clonotype was seen at least ten times. The gene calls are TRBV9 and TRBJ2-7, with 13 positions matching TRBD2. The germline CDR1 and CDR2 sequences are SGDLS and YYNGEE. This CDR3 region has 16 residues. V shed 4 bases, J shed 5 bases, and the junction held 9 bases outside the gene matches. For the CDR3, the DNA is TGTGCCAGCAGCCTCCGGACTAGCGGGAGTTCACACGAGCAGTACTTC. It encodes CASSLRTSGSSHEQYF.

The V and J genes are TRBV2 and TRBJ2-3, with 7 bases aligning to TRBD1. Looked up from germline, CDR1 is SNHLY and CDR2 is FYNNEI. With 6 bases clipped from V and 6 bases from J, the junction kept 6 bases outside the gene matches. The CDR3 length is 13 residues. Here the CDR3 DNA reads TGTGCCAGCAGACAGGGGAGAGGCGATACGCAGTATTTT. Translation gives CASRQGRGDTQYF.

This clonotype was observed many times. The rearrangement joins TRBV4-2 to TRBJ1-2; D not resolved. The germline V and J ends were trimmed by 0 bases and 4 bases, with 15 bases remaining between them. Germline CDR1 LGHNA, CDR2 YNFKEQ. This CDR3 contains 16 residues. CDR3 nucleotide sequence: TGTGCCAGCAGCCAAGACACCGGCGATTACGCCTATGGCTACACCTTC. This gives the protein CASSQDTGDYAYGYTF.

This clonotype was detected only a few times. V and J are TRBV5-1 and TRBJ2-7; D might be TRBD1 or TRBD2, each matching 6 bases. Germline V CDR1 and CDR2: SGHRS, YFSETQ. CDR3 length equals 14 residues. Trimming removed 3 bases at V and 4 bases at J, with 14 bases between. CDR3 coding DNA: TGCGCCAGCAGCTGGGGTGAAGGGGGGTACGAGCAGTACTTC. It translates to CASSWGEGGYEQYF.

There are many counts of this clonotype. This chain joins TRBV6-2 or TRBV6-3 and TRBJ2-1, with D unclear. Per the germline V gene, CDR1 is MNHEY and CDR2 is SVGEGT. V lost 0 bases, J lost 0 bases, and 15 bases lay in between. The CDR3 loop spans 18 amino acids. Written as DNA, the CDR3 is TGTGCCAGCAGTTACTCGCCGGCCAGTCCAAGCTCCTACAATGAGCAGTTCTTC. Its translation: CASSYSPASPSSYNEQFF.

The chain combines TRBV24-1 with TRBJ2-4; TRBD1 aligns across 7 bases. The CDR3 is 16 residues long. With V trimmed by 1 base and J by 8 bases, 10 bases remained unmatched. CDR1 is KGHDR, CDR2 SFDVKD, per germline. The DNA for the CDR3 is TGTGCCACCAGTGATTTTAGTCCAGGGGGAGCGTACATTCAGTACTTC. The encoded protein is CATSDFSPGGAYIQYF.

The chain links TRBV3-1 to TRBJ2-3, with 9 bases fitting TRBD2. Trimming removed 3 bases from V and 6 bases from J; junction bases left unmatched: 10. The CDR3 is made up of 16 amino acids. Germline V gene lookup returns CDR1 LGHDT and CDR2 YNNKEL (reference sequence). The CDR3 here is CASSHQPSGMLDTQYF. Written as DNA, the CDR3 is TGTGCCAGCAGCCATCAGCCTAGCGGGATGTTGGATACGCAGTATTTT.

This clonotype was seen at least ten times. This chain connects TRBV24-1 to TRBJ2-1; D unresolved. Germline CDR1 reads KGHDR; CDR2 reads SFDVKD. The V end lost 6 bases, the J end lost 1 base, and 9 bases lay between the germline ends. The CDR3 is 14 amino acids. CDR3 region: CATSSRASYNEQFF. Written as DNA, the CDR3 is TGTGCCACCAGTTCGCGTGCATCCTACAATGAGCAGTTCTTC.

There are many counts of this clonotype. The chain links TRBV11-3 to TRBJ1-2; possible D gene TRBD1, 5 bases. Germline lookup yields CDR1 SGHNT and CDR2 YENEEA. This CDR3 region has 13 residues. V shed 5 bases and J shed 8 bases, with 15 bases lying between them. The CDR3 protein is CASSQGVGSGYTF. The CDR3 coding sequence is TGTGCCAGCAGCCAAGGGGTAGGGTCCGGCTACACCTTC. Together with reference TRBV11-3 and TRBJ1-2, the CDR3 gives the full variable domain: EAGVVQSPRYKIIEKKQPVAFWCNPISGHNTLYWYLQNLGQGPELLIRYENEEAVDDSQLPKDRFSAERLKGVDSTLKIQPAELGDSAVYLCASSQGVGSGYTFGSGTRLTVV.

This clonotype was detected many times. The chain links TRBV6-1 to TRBJ2-5, with 10 bases fitting TRBD2. Germline assignment: CDR1 MNHNS and CDR2 SASEGT. The J segment lost 4 bases and the V segment lost 5 bases, leaving 4 bases of the junction unmatched. There are 14 residues in the CDR3. The CDR3 DNA reads TGTGCCAGCAGTCCCCGACTAGCGGGAGAGACCCAGTACTTC. It specifies CASSPRLAGETQYF.

This clonotype was observed many times. CDR3 bases: TGTGCCAGCAGTTTTGGGCAGGTCGGTACAGATACGCAGTATTTT. Its translation: CASSFGQVGTDTQYF. The V call is TRBV12-3 or TRBV12-4, the J call TRBJ2-3; D is undetermined. V was pared by 3 bases and J by 3 bases, with 13 bases between. This CDR3 spans 15 amino acids.

This clonotype was counted only a few times. This chain uses TRBV20-1 with TRBJ2-3; 13 bases match TRBD2. V shed 5 bases, J shed 8 bases, and the junction held 10 bases outside the gene matches. This CDR3 has 15 residues. CDR1 and CDR2 (germline): DFQATT, SNEGSKA (reference sequence). The chain's CDR3 is CSAPQTSGRSSTQYF. The CDR3 DNA reads as TGCAGTGCTCCACAGACTAGCGGGAGGTCAAGTACGCAGTATTTT.

The rearrangement joins TRBV10-3 to TRBJ2-1; D tentatively reads TRBD1 or TRBD2 (5 bases each). Germline V gives CDR1 ENHRY, CDR2 SYGVKD. V gave up 6 bases and J gave up 9 bases, with 18 bases separating them. The CDR3 sequence is 14 residues long. The CDR3 loop reads CAISTLGTKGEQFF. The CDR3 DNA reads TGTGCCATCAGCACTCTGGGGACGAAGGGTGAGCAGTTCTTC.

This clonotype occurred many times. The chain is built from TRBV5-1 and TRBJ2-2; a possible D gene is TRBD2 (6 bases). This CDR3 has 15 residues. With 6 bases removed from V and 2 bases from J, the gap between germline ends came to 14 bases. Per the germline V gene, CDR1 is SGHRS and CDR2 is YFSETQ. The CDR3, as DNA: TGCGCCAGCACCGCCCGCGGGGATAACACCGGGGAGCTGTTTTTT. Its protein is CASTARGDNTGELFF.

This clonotype was observed at least ten times. The chain is built from TRBV5-1 and TRBJ1-6; 7 bases are shared with TRBD1. The CDR3 is 14 residues long. Germline V lookup: CDR1 SGHRS, CDR2 YFSETQ. The trim removed 3 bases at V and 6 bases at J, leaving 3 bases unmatched. CDR3 sequence (DNA): TGCGCCAGCAGCTGGGGACAGACTAATTCACCCCTCCACTTT. It specifies CASSWGQTNSPLHF.

This clonotype was seen more than once but under ten times. The CDR3 region is CASSPTGLRSEKLFF. Written as DNA, the CDR3 is TGTGCCAGCAGCCCGACAGGGCTTAGGAGTGAAAAACTGTTTTTT. This chain joins TRBV2 and TRBJ1-4; 7 bases map to TRBD1. The germline gives CDR1 SNHLY, CDR2 FYNNEI. This CDR3 comprises 15 residues. The V segment lost 6 bases and the J segment 7 bases; nucleotides outside the gene matches: 11.

This clonotype was seen a handful of times. CDR3 loop: CASSQMTGRRTEAFF. For the CDR3, the DNA is TGTGCCAGCAGCCAAATGACAGGGCGAAGGACTGAAGCTTTCTTT. This sequence joins TRBV4-2 and TRBJ1-1; 7 bases line up with TRBD1. Germline CDR1 is LGHNA and CDR2 is YNFKEQ. The CDR3 runs to 15 residues. V was pared by 2 bases and J by 5 bases, with 8 bases of the junction left unmatched.

In its sample, this clonotype was seen a few times. The chain is built from TRBV10-3 and TRBJ1-4; 7 bases fit TRBD1. After removal of 2 bases from V and 0 bases from J, the junction contained 0 bases not matched to a gene. The germline CDR1 and CDR2 sequences are ENHRY and SYGVKD. The CDR3 is 15 residues long. In nucleotides, the CDR3 is TGTGCCATCAGTGAGGACAGGGCAACTAATGAAAAACTGTTTTTT. It is translated as CAISEDRATNEKLFF.

The chain employs TRBV19 and TRBJ2-4; D ambiguous. The CDR3 has 14 residues. V was clipped by 5 bases and J by 1 base, with 9 bases between them. Germline V gene lookup returns CDR1 LNHDA and CDR2 SQIVND (reference sequence). For the CDR3, the DNA is TGTGCCAGTAGTCGAGACCCCGCCAAAAACATTCAGTACTTC. This gives the protein CASSRDPAKNIQYF.

This sequence joins TRBV7-2 and TRBJ2-7; D is uncertain. The CDR3 loop spans 13 amino acids. In germline, CDR1 is SGHTA, CDR2 FQGNSA. V dropped 3 bases and J dropped 3 bases, with 9 bases sitting between them. Here the CDR3 reads CASSFGRNYEQYF. The DNA for the CDR3 is TGTGCCAGCAGCTTCGGCAGGAACTACGAGCAGTACTTC.

This clonotype appeared many times. J is TRBJ2-1 and V is TRBV27; the D gene is possibly TRBD2 (6 bases). CDR3 length: 14 residues. The V gene lost 3 bases and the J gene lost 6 bases, with 12 bases spanning the gap. Germline V gene data show CDR1 as MNHEY and CDR2 as SMNVEV (reference sequence). The CDR3 DNA sequence: TGTGCCAGCAGTTTTGGGGACTGGTTCAATGAGCAGTTCTTC. It encodes CASSFGDWFNEQFF.

The chain combines TRBV5-1 with TRBJ1-5; no reliable D call. The CDR3 loop spans 16 amino acids. Between the trimmed V and J ends, which lost 0 bases and 13 bases, there was a span of 23 bases. The germline gives CDR1 SGHRS, CDR2 YFSETQ. This chain's CDR3 is CASSLDGARERGLQHF. The CDR3 nucleotides read TGCGCCAGCAGCTTGGACGGAGCTAGGGAAAGAGGGCTACAGCATTTT.

The chain has TRBV12-3 or TRBV12-4 and TRBJ2-3; TRBD2 matches at 13 bases. The J segment lost 0 bases and the V segment lost 4 bases, leaving 7 bases of the junction unmatched. The CDR3 runs to 18 residues. CDR3 region: CASSSPTSGRKSTDTQYF. The CDR3 coding sequence is TGTGCCAGCAGTTCTCCGACTAGCGGGAGGAAAAGCACAGATACGCAGTATTTT.

This clonotype was seen at least ten times. V usage is TRBV11-2 and J usage is TRBJ2-5; tentative D call: TRBD2 (6 bases). The CDR3 sequence is 15 residues long. V was trimmed by 5 bases and J by 3 bases, leaving 16 bases between them. Per germline, CDR1 SGHAT and CDR2 FQNNGV. CDR3 residues: CASSPGPGEEETQYF. For the CDR3, the DNA is TGTGCCAGCAGCCCGGGACCGGGGGAAGAAGAGACCCAGTACTTC. The full variable domain, rest sourced from reference TRBV11-2 and TRBJ2-5, is EAGVAQSPRYKIIEKRQSVAFWCNPISGHATLYWYQQILGQGPKLLIQFQNNGVVDDSQLPKDRFSAERLKGVDSTLKIQPAKLEDSAVYLCASSPGPGEEETQYFGPGTRLLVL.

This rearrangement joins TRBV6-1 to TRBJ1-4, with 8 bases fitting TRBD1. The junction had 10 bases not matched to a gene; V was cut back by 8 bases and J by 8 bases. Germline V gives CDR1 MNHNS, CDR2 SASEGT. The CDR3 contains 14 residues. This chain's CDR3 is CASGPTGTGEKLFF. The CDR3 DNA reads as TGTGCCAGCGGCCCCACCGGGACAGGAGAAAAACTGTTTTTT.

This clonotype occurred many times. The chain joins TRBV2 to TRBJ2-3, with 9 bases lining up with TRBD1. The CDR3 is 14 amino acids. Germline assignment: CDR1 SNHLY and CDR2 FYNNEI. The V gene end was trimmed by 5 bases and the J gene end by 1 base; junction bases not matched to a gene: 1. This chain's CDR3 is CASSNRGRTDTQYF. The CDR3 DNA follows: TGTGCCAGCAGTAACAGGGGGCGCACAGATACGCAGTATTTT.

The chain links TRBV18 to TRBJ1-2; D gene uncertain. V was trimmed by 5 bases and J by 8 bases, leaving 12 bases between them. This CDR3 region has 12 residues. Germline V gene data show CDR1 as KGHSH and CDR2 as LQKENI. CDR3 nucleotides: TGTGCCAGCTCAGACACGGGCGCAGGCTACACCTTC. It is translated as CASSDTGAGYTF.